This T cell receptor beta chain came from a study of response to subunit inactivated influenza vaccine. On this clonotype: No antigen is known for it.

MiXCR, run by TCRdb on the RT-PCR reads, gives a single entry per CDR3 protein. The table shows 530,000 or so distinct CDR3 sequences, with about 14% occurring only once. General observations from the study: A suggestion made by the authors is that each seasonal influenza vaccination recruits few new T cells.

The V gene's germline CDR1 is SGDLS and CDR2 YYNGEE. Trimming pared 3 bases from V and 3 bases from J, leaving 12 bases between. The CDR3 consists of 14 residues. The origin of this receptor is a man between 50 and 59 years old who received an inactivated influenza vaccine. The starting material was PBMCs from blood, obtained roughly 12 days after vaccination. V gene TRBV9 combines with J gene TRBJ1-2; D gene ambiguous. The CDR3, as DNA: TGTGCCAGCAGCGCCTCGCAGGACGACTATGGCTACACCTTC. Encoded protein: CASSASQDDYGYTF.